This is a list of T cell receptor beta chains from one sample in a study of cytomegalovirus exposure and HLA in healthy donors. The data were produced by immunoSEQ multiplex PCR, yet TCRdb's version contains in-frame clones alone and is incomplete. Among around 230,000 clones, 75% to 80% were seen once, and the ten largest hold approximately 1.8%. Sequenced input: PBMCs. The receptors shown here come from a male donor in good health and CMV-seronegative. Each CDR3 is given with its conserved first and last residue. Size tells how often a clone was seen (once, few, many) or the class of an expanded clone, and some rows leave it out.

>TRBJ2-5|-|TRBV7-2
CASSPSGGETQYF
>TRBJ2-7|-|TRBV4-1
CASSQETGGYEQYF
>TRBJ2-1|-|TRBV27
CASSPHGTVDEQFF
>TRBJ2-7|-|TRBV11-3
CASSLGSWGDYEQYF
>TRBJ2-1|-|TRBV14
CASSRGGLAGTTYNEQFF
>TRBJ2-1|-|TRBV23-1
CASSPSSRAGGRDEQFF
>TRBJ1-1|-|TRBV27
CASSALGGSTEAFF
>TRBJ1-2|-|TRBV6-5
CASDTILPNYGYTF
>TRBJ1-4|-|TRBV7-9
CASSLGTGGVEKLFF
>TRBJ1-1|-|TRBV4-2
CASSQSWAVNTEAFF
>TRBJ1-1|-|TRBV10-3
CAISESTGRDTEAFF
>TRBJ2-1|once|TRBV30
CAWSLRRTSGTVDEQFF
>TRBJ1-3|-|TRBV27
CASSKLRGQGPLRSGNTIYF
>TRBJ1-1|once|TRBV30
CAWSFSGGGKRAFF
>TRBJ2-5|-|TRBV19
CASRRHGETQYF
>TRBJ2-1|few|TRBV4-2
CASSQEGTSTNNEQFF
>TRBJ1-5|once|TRBV27
CASRPHSGQGSNQPQHF
>TRBJ1-5|-|TRBV5-3
CARSPPGGVVQPQHF
>TRBJ2-3|-|TRBV7-6
CASSLASAADTQYF
>TRBJ1-1|-|TRBV9
CASSSRGSDTEAFF
>TRBJ1-1|-|TRBV7-6
CASSETGAPEAFF
>TRBJ2-3|-|TRBV11-3
CASSLSSGTADTQYF
>TRBJ2-5|-|TRBV5-1
CASSLVGFPAQETQYF
>TRBJ2-3|-|TRBV5-4
CASSAGLAGGPADTQYF
>TRBJ1-1|-|TRBV30
CAWSPNPSTEAFF
>TRBJ2-5|once|TRBV6-1
CASSDVGGAYQETQYF
>TRBJ1-1|-|TRBV15
CATSPGGMNTEAFF
>TRBJ1-2|-|TRBV5-4
CASSLGQGEDGYTF
>TRBJ1-2|-|TRBV6-1
CASSPGTGYGYTF
>TRBJ1-5|-|TRBV10-2
CASSDSGINQPQHF
>TRBJ1-2|-|TRBV9
CASSGRGITF
>TRBJ2-5|-|TRBV2
CASSTGRLAGEETQYF